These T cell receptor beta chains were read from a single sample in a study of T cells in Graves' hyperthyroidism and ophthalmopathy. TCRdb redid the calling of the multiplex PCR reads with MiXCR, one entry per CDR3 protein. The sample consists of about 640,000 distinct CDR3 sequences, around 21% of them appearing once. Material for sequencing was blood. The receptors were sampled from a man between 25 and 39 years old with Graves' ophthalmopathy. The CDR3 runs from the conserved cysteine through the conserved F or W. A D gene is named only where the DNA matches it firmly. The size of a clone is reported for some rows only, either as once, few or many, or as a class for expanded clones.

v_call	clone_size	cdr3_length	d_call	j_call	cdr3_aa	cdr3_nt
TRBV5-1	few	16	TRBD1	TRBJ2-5	CASSLSSTGDQETQYF	TGCGCCAGCAGCTTGTCGTCGACAGGGGATCAAGAGACCCAGTACTTC
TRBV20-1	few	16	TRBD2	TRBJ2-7	CSALGLAGVDPYEQYF	TGCAGTGCTCTCGGACTAGCGGGAGTGGACCCCTACGAGCAGTACTTC
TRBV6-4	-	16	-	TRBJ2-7	CASSDFSRGRVYEQYF	TGTGCCAGCAGTGACTTTAGCCGGGGACGGGTCTACGAGCAGTACTTC
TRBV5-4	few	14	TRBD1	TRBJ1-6	CASSTPGQGPGLHF	TGTGCCAGCAGCACACCGGGACAGGGGCCCGGCCTCCACTTT
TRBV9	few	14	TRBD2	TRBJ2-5	CASSVLAGAETQYF	TGTGCCAGCAGCGTTTTAGCGGGAGCAGAGACCCAGTACTTC
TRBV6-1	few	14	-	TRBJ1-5	CASRFRDKGQPQHF	TGTGCCAGCAGATTCCGGGACAAGGGGCAGCCCCAGCATTTT
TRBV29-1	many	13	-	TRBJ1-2	CSAGHRSGKGYTF	TGCAGCGCCGGACACCGTTCAGGGAAAGGCTACACCTTC
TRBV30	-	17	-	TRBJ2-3	CAWSVPVKRASTDTQYF	TGTGCCTGGAGTGTTCCAGTGAAGCGGGCCTCAACAGATACGCAGTATTTT
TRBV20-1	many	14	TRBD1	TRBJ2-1	CSAGKGTVYNEQFF	TGCAGTGCTGGAAAAGGGACAGTATACAATGAGCAGTTCTTC
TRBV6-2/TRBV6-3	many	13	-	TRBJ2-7	CASSWATDYEQYF	TGTGCCAGCAGTTGGGCGACAGACTACGAGCAGTACTTC
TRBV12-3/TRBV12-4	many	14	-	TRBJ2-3	CASSLPGSTDTQYF	TGTGCCAGCAGCCTTCCGGGAAGCACAGATACGCAGTATTTT
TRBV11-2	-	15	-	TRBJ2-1	CASSLAGEHYNEQFF	TGTGCCAGCAGCTTAGCGGGCGAGCATTACAATGAGCAGTTCTTC
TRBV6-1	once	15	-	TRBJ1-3	CASSAPRRSGNTIYF	TGTGCCAGCAGTGCTCCGCGCCGATCCGGAAACACCATATATTTT
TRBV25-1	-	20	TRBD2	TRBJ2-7	CASTPKLTSGDHELIYEQYF	TGTGCCAGCACCCCTAAACTGACTAGCGGAGACCACGAGTTAATCTACGAGCAGTACTTC
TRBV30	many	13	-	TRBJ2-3	CAWSLGTPDTQYF	TGTGCCTGGTCCTTAGGGACGCCAGATACGCAGTATTTT
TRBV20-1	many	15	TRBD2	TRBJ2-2	CSAPGRTSGSGELFF	TGCAGTGCTCCCGGAAGGACTAGCGGGAGCGGGGAGCTGTTTTTT
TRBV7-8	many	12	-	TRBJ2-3	CASSFSPDTQYF	TGTGCCAGCAGCTTTTCCCCAGATACGCAGTATTTT
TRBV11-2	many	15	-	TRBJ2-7	CASSLEGGAGYEQYF	TGTGCCAGCAGCTTAGAAGGGGGGGCGGGCTACGAGCAGTACTTC
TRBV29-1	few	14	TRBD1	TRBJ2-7	CSVHRGQSSYEQYF	TGCAGCGTACACAGGGGCCAGAGCTCCTACGAGCAGTACTTC
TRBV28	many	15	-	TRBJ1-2	CASSLRGRILYGYTF	TGTGCCAGCAGTTTAAGGGGCCGGATACTCTATGGCTACACCTTC
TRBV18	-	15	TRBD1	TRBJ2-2	CASSRRTGYAGELFF	TGTGCCAGCTCACGCCGGACAGGGTACGCCGGGGAGCTGTTTTTT
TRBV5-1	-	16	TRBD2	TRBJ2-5	CASSLAYGAGEETQYF	TGCGCCAGCAGCTTGGCCTATGGGGCGGGAGAAGAGACCCAGTACTTC
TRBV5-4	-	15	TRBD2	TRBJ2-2	CASSSETSGPGELFF	TGTGCCAGCAGCTCGGAGACTAGCGGACCCGGGGAGCTGTTTTTT
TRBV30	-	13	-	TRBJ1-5	CAWDRGTNQPQHF	TGTGCCTGGGACCGGGGAACCAATCAGCCCCAGCATTTT
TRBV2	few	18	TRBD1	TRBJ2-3	CASSDPIIRDRGTDTQYF	TGTGCCAGCAGTGACCCGATAATACGGGACAGAGGCACAGATACGCAGTATTTT
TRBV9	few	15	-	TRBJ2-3	CASSPQVVGADTQYF	TGTGCCAGCAGCCCCCAAGTAGTGGGCGCAGATACGCAGTATTTT
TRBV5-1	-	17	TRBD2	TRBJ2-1	CASSLGLAGGPRNEQSF	TGCGCCAGCAGCCTGGGACTAGCGGGAGGGCCTCGGAATGAGCAGTCCTTC
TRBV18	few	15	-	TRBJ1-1	CASSPQRGADTEAFF	TGTGCCAGCTCACCACAGCGGGGGGCGGACACTGAAGCTTTCTTT
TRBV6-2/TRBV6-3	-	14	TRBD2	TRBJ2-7	CASSSGLATSEQYF	TGTGCCAGCAGTTCGGGACTAGCAACCTCCGAGCAGTACTTC
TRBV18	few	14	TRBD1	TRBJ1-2	CASSRTGAQGGYTF	TGTGCCAGCTCAAGGACAGGAGCCCAAGGCGGCTACACCTTC
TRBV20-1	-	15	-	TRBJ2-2	CSAREGLVDTGELFF	TGCAGTGCTAGAGAGGGTCTCGTCGACACCGGGGAGCTGTTTTTT
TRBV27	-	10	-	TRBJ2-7	CASVNTEQYF	TGTGCCAGCGTAAATACGGAGCAGTACTTC
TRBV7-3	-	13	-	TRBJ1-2	CASSLDRFDGYTF	TGTGCCAGCAGCTTAGACAGGTTCGATGGCTACACCTTC
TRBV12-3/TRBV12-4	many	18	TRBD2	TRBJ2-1	CASSLGAWAHTGGDEQFF	TGTGCCAGCAGTTTGGGGGCCTGGGCCCATACGGGAGGGGATGAGCAGTTCTTC
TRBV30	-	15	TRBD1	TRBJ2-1	CAWSDRTGSYNEQFF	TGTGCCTGGAGTGACCGGACAGGGAGCTACAATGAGCAGTTCTTC
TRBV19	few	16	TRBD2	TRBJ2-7	CASSLLAGESPHEQYF	TGTGCCAGTAGCCTTTTAGCGGGAGAGTCACCCCACGAGCAGTACTTC
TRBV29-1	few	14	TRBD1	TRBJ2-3	CSVAQGAGTDTQYF	TGCAGCGTCGCACAGGGGGCTGGCACAGATACGCAGTATTTT
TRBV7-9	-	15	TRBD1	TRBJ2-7	CASSLVGGQDYEQYF	TGTGCCAGCAGCTTAGTCGGCGGACAGGATTACGAGCAGTACTTC
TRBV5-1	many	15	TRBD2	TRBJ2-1	CASSPKTSGSGEQFF	TGCGCCAGCAGCCCCAAGACTAGCGGGAGTGGCGAGCAGTTCTTC
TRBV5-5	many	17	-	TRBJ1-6	CASSSADRWEMSSPLHF	TGTGCCAGCAGCTCTGCTGACAGGTGGGAGATGAGCTCACCCCTCCACTTT
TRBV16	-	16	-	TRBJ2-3	CASSPLGPKSTDTQYF	TGTGCCAGCAGCCCCCTAGGGCCTAAAAGCACAGATACGCAGTATTTT
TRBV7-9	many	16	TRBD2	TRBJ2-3	CASSHWGLAGTDTQYF	TGTGCCAGCAGCCACTGGGGACTAGCGGGAACAGATACGCAGTATTTT